These 28 T cell receptor beta chains were all obtained from the same sample, sequenced in a study of blood T cell repertoires in COVID-19. Profiled with immunoSEQ multiplex PCR; TCRdb holds only in-frame clones, not every one. The sample holds under 250,000 clones, about four fifths seen once. The specimen was peripheral blood. The receptors were sampled from a man aged 50 or older with active or convalescent COVID-19.

This clone was seen at least ten times. The rearrangement joins TRBV15 to TRBJ2-1; TRBD2 aligns across 7 bases. The CDR3 loop spans 15 amino acids. Germline V gene data show CDR1 as LNHNV and CDR2 as YYDKDF (reference sequence). The V and J ends lost 3 bases and 10 bases, in that order; junction bases with no gene match: 12. CDR3 nucleotide sequence: TGTGCCACCAGCAGTGGATCGGGGGGTAGGGAAGAGCAGTTCTTC. As protein: CATSSGSGGREEQFF.

V gene TRBV28 combines with J gene TRBJ1-2; 10 positions match TRBD1. Germline V gene data show CDR1 as MDHEN and CDR2 as SYDVKM. The CDR3 has 14 amino acids. The V gene end was trimmed by 6 bases and the J gene end by 4 bases; junction bases not matched to a gene: 5. The CDR3 loop reads CASSRQGAFYGYTF. The DNA of the CDR3 is TGTGCCAGCAGCCGACAGGGGGCGTTCTATGGCTACACCTTC.

The rearrangement links TRBV6-5 to TRBJ1-4; D unclear. In germline, CDR1 is MNHEY, CDR2 SVGAGI. This CDR3 comprises 14 residues. Deletions cut 2 bases from V and 7 bases from J, with 11 bases between. CDR3 sequence (DNA): TGTGCCAGCAGTTACGGTGGACTGGGTGAAAAACTGTTTTTT. It translates to CASSYGGLGEKLFF.

This clone came up once. This chain connects TRBV19 to TRBJ1-1, with TRBD1 identical over 10 bases. Germline V CDR1 and CDR2: LNHDA, SQIVND (reference sequence). The CDR3 extends over 16 amino acids. V trimming: 5 bases; J trimming: 3 bases; junction bases outside the gene matches: 9. As DNA, the CDR3 is TGTGCCAGTAGTTTGAGGGGGACAGGGGACTACACTGAAGCTTTCTTT. Translating it yields CASSLRGTGDYTEAFF.

The chain links TRBV27 to TRBJ2-3; 8 bases are shared with TRBD2. Trimming took 4 bases from V and 3 from J; bases not matched to a gene: 15. CDR1 and CDR2 (germline): MNHEY, SMNVEV (reference sequence). The CDR3 contains 18 residues. The CDR3 loop is CASSSILGLAGGTDTQYF. The CDR3 DNA sequence: TGTGCCAGCAGTTCGATCCTCGGACTAGCCGGAGGGACAGATACGCAGTATTTT.

V and J are TRBV19 and TRBJ2-3; 13 nucleotides align to TRBD2. V was pared by 6 bases and J by 2 bases, with 5 bases of the junction left unmatched. Germline V gives CDR1 LNHDA, CDR2 SQIVND (reference sequence). The CDR3 has 16 amino acids. CDR3 loop: CASSLGLAGSTDTQYF. CDR3 nucleotides: TGTGCCAGTAGCCTGGGACTAGCGGGATCCACAGATACGCAGTATTTT.

The chain couples TRBV27 to TRBJ2-3; 15 bases map to TRBD2. CDR3 length: 19 residues. V dropped 2 bases and J dropped 1; count of bases not matched to a gene: 7. CDR1 and CDR2 (germline): MNHEY, SMNVEV (reference sequence). The CDR3 DNA follows: TGTGCCAGCAGTTTAGGCTGGGGACTAGCGGGAGGAGGCACAGATACGCAGTATTTT. This sequence encodes CASSLGWGLAGGGTDTQYF.

The J gene is TRBJ2-7, the V gene TRBV19, with 10 bases that match TRBD1. This CDR3 is built from 14 residues. After removal of 5 bases from V and 6 bases from J, the junction contained 7 bases not matched to a gene. Per the germline V gene, CDR1 is LNHDA and CDR2 is SQIVND (reference sequence). CDR3 nucleotides: TGTGCCAGTAGTGTGGGGACAGGGGCCCGCGAGCAGTACTTC. The encoded protein is CASSVGTGAREQYF.

The chain recombines TRBV11-2 with TRBJ1-1; 7 positions match TRBD1. V dropped 5 bases and J dropped 10; count of bases not matched to a gene: 7. Looked up from germline, CDR1 is SGHAT and CDR2 is FQNNGV. The CDR3 runs to 12 residues. Written as DNA, the CDR3 is TGTGCCAGCAGCATACTACAGGGGTCAGCTTTCTTT. Its protein product is CASSILQGSAFF.

This clone was recorded only once. The chain uses TRBV18 and TRBJ1-1, with D unresolved. V was shortened by 6 bases and J by 1 base, with 9 bases between the two germline ends. Per the germline V gene, CDR1 is KGHSH and CDR2 is LQKENI. CDR3 size: 13 residues. CDR3 amino acids: CASSQSGNTEAFF. Here the CDR3 DNA reads TGTGCCAGCTCTCAATCAGGGAACACTGAAGCTTTCTTT.

The rearrangement uses TRBV5-4 and TRBJ2-1, with 7 bases aligning to TRBD1. This CDR3 comprises 15 residues. Losses at the gene ends were 0 bases for V and 6 bases for J; bases not matched to a gene: 6. Per the germline V gene, CDR1 is SGHNT and CDR2 is YYREEE (reference sequence). The CDR3 DNA follows: TGTGCCAGCAGCTTGGCAGGGGGACGGGGCAATGAGCAGTTCTTC. It encodes CASSLAGGRGNEQFF.

V usage is TRBV30 and J usage is TRBJ1-5; no clear D gene. Germline assignment: CDR1 GTSNPN and CDR2 SVGIG (reference sequence). The CDR3 runs to 14 residues. Trimming left V 0 bases short and J 5 bases short, with 11 bases between. CDR3 nucleotide sequence: TGTGCCTGGAGTGTAACCGGGGTCGATCAGCCCCAGCATTTT. It yields the protein CAWSVTGVDQPQHF.

This chain uses TRBV5-1 with TRBJ2-5, with 14 bases matching TRBD2. V lost 4 bases and J lost 4; bases outside the gene matches: 3. Germline CDR1 SGHRS, CDR2 YFSETQ. There are 15 residues in the CDR3. Here the CDR3 DNA reads TGCGCCAGCAGCCCAGGACTAGCGGGAGGAGAGACCCAGTACTTC. Its translation: CASSPGLAGGETQYF.

The chain recombines TRBV7-3 with TRBJ2-5, with 12 bases lining up with TRBD2. There are 16 residues in the CDR3. Per germline, CDR1 SGHTA and CDR2 FQGTGA. V was pared by 1 base and J by 5 bases, with 5 bases of the junction left unmatched. The CDR3 region has the DNA TGTGCCAGCAGCTTAAATGGGGGGACTAGCGGGGAGACCCAGTACTTC. Translation gives CASSLNGGTSGETQYF.

This clone has a single count. The chain employs TRBV6-5 and TRBJ1-2; the D gene is possibly TRBD1 (6 bases). From germline, CDR1 is MNHEY and CDR2 SVGAGI. The CDR3 totals 14 residues. Trimming cost V 6 bases and J 4 bases, with 15 bases left between them. CDR3: CASSSEGGVYGYTF. The CDR3 DNA is TGTGCCAGCAGCTCCGAAGGGGGAGTCTATGGCTACACCTTC.

In this sample, this clone turned up a few times. This chain joins TRBV5-6 and TRBJ2-5; 8 bases match TRBD1. V was clipped by 1 base and J by 5 bases; unmatched bases: 7. In germline, CDR1 is SGHDT, CDR2 YYEEEE. This CDR3 is built from 15 residues. CDR3 residues: CASSLWGQVVETQYF. CDR3 nucleotides: TGTGCCAGCAGCTTGTGGGGACAGGTCGTGGAGACCCAGTACTTC.

The V call is TRBV2, the J call TRBJ2-7; the D is unclear. The germline CDR1 and CDR2 sequences are SNHLY and FYNNEI. The CDR3 spans 12 residues. V lost 7 bases to trimming and J lost 3 bases, with 10 bases between them. CDR3 in amino acids: CASTTDDYEQYF. The CDR3 nucleotides read TGTGCCAGCACTACAGACGACTACGAGCAGTACTTC.

The chain carries TRBV11-2 and TRBJ1-6, with a possible D match to TRBD1 (5 bases). V was shortened by 5 bases and J by 10 bases, with 12 bases between the two germline ends. Germline V gene sequence: CDR1 SGHAT, CDR2 FQNNGV. The CDR3 contains 13 residues. DNA of the CDR3: TGTGCCAGCAGCGACACAGGAAACTCACCCCTCCACTTT. Translation: CASSDTGNSPLHF.

This chain uses TRBV7-2 with TRBJ1-2; D perhaps matches TRBD1 (6 bases). This CDR3 comprises 15 residues. The germline V gene has CDR1 SGHTA and CDR2 FQGNSA. V was trimmed by 5 bases and J by 4 bases, leaving 17 bases between them. For the CDR3, the DNA is TGTGCCAGCAGCATCCCAGGACAGCAGTTCTATGGCTACACCTTC. Translation: CASSIPGQQFYGYTF.

This clone turned up a few times. This sequence joins TRBV27 and TRBJ2-3, with TRBD2 identical over 11 bases. CDR1 is MNHEY, CDR2 SMNVEV, per germline (reference sequence). The CDR3 runs to 17 residues. J was trimmed by 5 bases and V by 4 bases; bases with no gene match: 11. The CDR3 loop is CASSSGRLAGGKDTQYF. The DNA for the CDR3 is TGTGCCAGCAGTTCCGGCCGGCTAGCGGGAGGTAAAGATACGCAGTATTTT.

The genes are TRBV6-1 and TRBJ1-5, with unresolved D. The V end was cut by 1 base, the J end by 7 bases, with 14 bases between. CDR3 size: 15 residues. CDR1 is MNHNS, CDR2 SASEGT, per germline. The CDR3 DNA is TGTGCCAGCAGTGAAGTCCCCCGAGAGCCCCAGCCCCAGCATTTT. The encoded protein is CASSEVPREPQPQHF.

The V call is TRBV7-2, the J call TRBJ2-3; 7 nucleotides line up with TRBD2. Germline V gene data show CDR1 as SGHTA and CDR2 as FQGNSA. CDR3 length: 12 amino acids. V shed 1 base, J shed 9 bases, and the junction held 1 base outside the gene matches. The CDR3 DNA reads TGTGCCAGCAGCTTAGGGGGGGGAACGCAGTATTTT. Protein product: CASSLGGGTQYF. The full variable domain, its missing parts supplied by reference TRBV7-2 and TRBJ2-3, is GAGVSQSPSNKVTEKGKDVELRCDPISGHTALYWYRQSLGQGLEFLIYFQGNSAPDKSGLPSDRFSAERTGGSVSTLTIQRTQQEDSAVYLCASSLGGGTQYFGPGTRLTVL.

This clone was recorded a few times. CDR3 protein: CSAWDRGLYTEAFF. DNA for the CDR3: TGCAGCGCATGGGACAGGGGGCTTTACACTGAAGCTTTCTTT. This sequence joins TRBV29-1 and TRBJ1-1, with 12 nucleotides matching TRBD1. From germline, CDR1 is SQVTM and CDR2 ANQGSEA. This CDR3 has 14 amino acids. The trim removed 7 bases at V and 3 bases at J, leaving 6 bases unmatched. The entire variable domain, with the rest obtained from reference TRBV29-1 and TRBJ1-1, is as follows: SAVISQKPSRDICQRGTSLTIQCQVDSQVTMMFWYRQQPGQSLTLIATANQGSEATYESGFVIDKFPISRPNLTFSTLTVSNMSPEDSSIYLCSAWDRGLYTEAFFGQGTRLTVV.

V gene TRBV5-5 combines with J gene TRBJ2-2, with 10 bases that match TRBD2. Germline V gives CDR1 SGHKS, CDR2 YYEKEE (reference sequence). The length of the CDR3 is 19 residues. With V trimmed by 0 bases and J by 2 bases, 10 bases remained unmatched. CDR3 amino acids: CASSLGVAGGRLNTGELFF. The CDR3 nucleotides are TGTGCCAGCAGCTTGGGAGTAGCGGGGGGCCGACTTAACACCGGGGAGCTGTTTTTT. Filled out from reference TRBV5-5 and TRBJ2-2, the complete variable domain reads DAGVTQSPTHLIKTRGQQVTLRCSPISGHKSVSWYQQVLGQGPQFIFQYYEKEERGRGNFPDRFSARQFPNYSSELNVNALLLGDSALYLCASSLGVAGGRLNTGELFFGEGSRLTVL.

The chain links TRBV5-1 to TRBJ1-1; weak D call: TRBD1 (6 bases). The CDR3 spans 15 residues. The V end lost 4 bases, the J end lost 4 bases, and 17 bases lay between the germline ends. Looked up from germline, CDR1 is SGHRS and CDR2 is YFSETQ. CDR3 bases: TGCGCCAGCAGCCTAGGGACAAGCTTGAGCACTGAAGCTTTCTTT. Translated, it gives CASSLGTSLSTEAFF.

This chain links TRBV6-5 with TRBJ1-3; no reliable D call. CDR1 and CDR2 (germline): MNHEY, SVGAGI. With 0 bases removed from V and 0 bases from J, the gap between germline ends came to 9 bases. The CDR3 spans 16 residues. CDR3 protein: CASSYSRLNSGNTIYF. CDR3 coding DNA: TGTGCCAGCAGTTACTCTCGACTTAACTCTGGAAACACCATATATTTT.

Remarks on this clone: At the DNA level, this CDR3 is encoded by other sequences in the same sample as well. The chain carries TRBV7-3 and TRBJ2-5; 8 bases are shared with TRBD1. The CDR3 consists of 14 residues. V lost 2 bases, J lost 4 bases, and 3 bases stayed unmatched. Germline CDR1 is SGHTA and CDR2 is FQGTGA. The CDR3 region has the DNA TGTGCCAGCAGCTTACAGGGGGCGGGAGAGACCCAGTACTTC. Its protein product is CASSLQGAGETQYF.

This clone has only a few counts. The rearrangement joins TRBV9 to TRBJ2-5; D possibly corresponds to TRBD2 (6 bases). There are 19 residues in the CDR3. The germline V gene encodes CDR1 SGDLS and CDR2 YYNGEE. The V gene lost 0 bases and the J gene lost 2 bases, with 23 bases spanning the gap. The CDR3, as DNA: TGTGCCAGCAGCGTAGGGAATAGCGGAGGGGCCCTCGGACAAGAGACCCAGTACTTC. It yields the protein CASSVGNSGGALGQETQYF.